The 7 T cell receptor beta chains given below trace back to one sample, sequenced in a study of shared clonotypes between healthy human individuals (TCRdb year 2020). The method was the immunoSEQ multiplex PCR assay. TCRdb retrieved this table from immuneACCESS and kept in-frame rearrangements only. Not all clones are present; in checked studies, unresolved V genes account for under half, and no reason is known for the remainder. The sample table holds fewer than 650,000 clones, of which 76% were seen once. The ten largest account for 10% to 15% of the sample. The sequenced material came from PBMCs. The receptor source for this set is a woman aged 40-49 years in good health. Some clones in this sample may be carry-over from other donors' samples.

This clone has only one observation. This chain connects TRBV28 to TRBJ1-2; tentatively, D is TRBD1 (6 bases). The CDR3 is made up of 14 amino acids. Trimming removed 3 bases from V and 0 bases from J, with 8 bases in between. The germline CDR1 and CDR2 sequences are MDHEN and SYDVKM. CDR3 in DNA: TGTGCCAGCAGTTTGGACAGCACTAACTATGGCTACACCTTC. It encodes CASSLDSTNYGYTF.

V is TRBV18 and J is TRBJ1-5, with a weak D call TRBD1 (5 bases). V gave up 10 bases and J gave up 3 bases, with 16 bases separating them. The CDR3 sequence is 14 residues long. Germline V gene data show CDR1 as KGHSH and CDR2 as LQKENI. The CDR3 nucleotides read TGTGCCACTGCCCCCGGGGGTAACAATCAGCCCCAGCATTTT. Protein: CATAPGGNNQPQHF.

CDR3 in DNA: TGTGCCAGCAGCCCCCGGGGAGGGGCTAGCGGTATCTACAATGAGCAGTTCTTC. This encodes CASSPRGGASGIYNEQFF. The rearrangement joins TRBV11-2 to TRBJ2-1; 7 bases line up with TRBD2. The germline CDR1 and CDR2 sequences are SGHAT and FQNNGV. The CDR3 totals 18 residues. Trimming removed 5 bases from V and 3 bases from J; junction bases left unmatched: 16.

The chain employs TRBV5-3 and TRBJ1-4; 7 bases line up with TRBD1. TRBV5-3 is treated as an ORF (open reading frame) with a function not yet certain. The V gene end was trimmed by 4 bases and the J gene end by 7 bases; junction bases not matched to a gene: 10. This CDR3 region has 15 residues. The CDR3 nucleotides are TGTGCCAGAAGCGCCCACAGGGGAGGCGGTGAAAAACTGTTTTTT. Translation gives CARSAHRGGGEKLFF.

This chain uses TRBV4-1 with TRBJ1-3, with a tentative D call TRBD1 (5 bases). The CDR3 loop spans 15 amino acids. Trimming stripped 5 bases from V and 0 bases from J, with 11 bases between. The V gene's germline CDR1 is MGHRA and CDR2 YSYEKL. The CDR3 bases are TGCGCCAGCAGCAAAGGGGAGGGCTCTGGAAACACCATATATTTT. Protein product: CASSKGEGSGNTIYF.

This clone occurred a few times. V is TRBV5-1 and J is TRBJ2-5; 11 bases map to TRBD2. The CDR3 is made up of 16 amino acids. V lost 2 bases, J lost 2 bases, and 5 bases stayed unmatched. Germline CDR1 and CDR2: SGHRS and YFSETQ. The CDR3: CASSLAGLAAQETQYF. The CDR3, as DNA: TGCGCCAGCAGCTTAGCGGGACTAGCGGCACAAGAGACCCAGTACTTC.

J is TRBJ2-7 and V is TRBV5-1; TRBD2 agrees at 10 bases. The CDR3 totals 15 residues. Germline V gives CDR1 SGHRS, CDR2 YFSETQ. The J segment lost 3 bases and the V segment lost 5 bases, leaving 8 bases of the junction unmatched. The CDR3 here is CASRPRPSGSYEQYF. The CDR3 DNA follows: TGCGCCAGCAGACCTCGCCCTAGCGGGAGCTACGAGCAGTACTTC.